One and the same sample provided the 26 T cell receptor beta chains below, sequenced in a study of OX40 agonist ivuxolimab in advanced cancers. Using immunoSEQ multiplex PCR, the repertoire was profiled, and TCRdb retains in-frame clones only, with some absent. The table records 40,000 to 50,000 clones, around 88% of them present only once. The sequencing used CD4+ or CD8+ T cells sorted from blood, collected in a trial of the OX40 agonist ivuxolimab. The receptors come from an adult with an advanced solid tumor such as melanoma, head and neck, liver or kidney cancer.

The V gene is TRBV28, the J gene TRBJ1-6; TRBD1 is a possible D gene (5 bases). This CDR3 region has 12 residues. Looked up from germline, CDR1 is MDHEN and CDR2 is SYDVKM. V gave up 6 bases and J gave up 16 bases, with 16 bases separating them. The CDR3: CASSRDLLILHF. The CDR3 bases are TGTGCCAGCAGCAGGGACCTTTTAATACTCCACTTT.

The CDR3 DNA follows: TGTGCCAGCAGTTTATCGCAAACCTACGAGCAGTACTTC. This translates into CASSLSQTYEQYF. This chain uses TRBV27 with TRBJ2-7; unclear D gene. The CDR3 spans 13 residues. The germline CDR1 and CDR2 sequences are MNHEY and SMNVEV (reference sequence). The V gene lost 0 bases and the J gene lost 2 bases, with 5 bases spanning the gap.

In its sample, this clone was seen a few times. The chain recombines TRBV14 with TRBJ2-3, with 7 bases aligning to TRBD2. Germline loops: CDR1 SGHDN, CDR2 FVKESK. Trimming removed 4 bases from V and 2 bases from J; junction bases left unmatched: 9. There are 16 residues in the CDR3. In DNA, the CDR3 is TGTGCCAGCAGCCTTGTTTTGCGGGAGCACACAGATACGCAGTATTTT. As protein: CASSLVLREHTDTQYF.

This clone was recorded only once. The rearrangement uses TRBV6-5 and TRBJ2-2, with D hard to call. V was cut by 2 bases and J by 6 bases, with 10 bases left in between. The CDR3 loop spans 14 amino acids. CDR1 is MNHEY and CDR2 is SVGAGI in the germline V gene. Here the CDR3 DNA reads TGTGCCAGCAGTTACGCCCGGGCCCCCGGGGAGCTGTTTTTT. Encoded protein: CASSYARAPGELFF.

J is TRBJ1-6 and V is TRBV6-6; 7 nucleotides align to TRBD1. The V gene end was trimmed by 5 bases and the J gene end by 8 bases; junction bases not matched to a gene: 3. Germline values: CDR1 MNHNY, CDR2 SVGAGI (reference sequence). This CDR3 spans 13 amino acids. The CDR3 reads CASSGTEDSPLHF. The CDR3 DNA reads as TGTGCCAGCAGTGGGACAGAAGATTCACCCCTCCACTTT.

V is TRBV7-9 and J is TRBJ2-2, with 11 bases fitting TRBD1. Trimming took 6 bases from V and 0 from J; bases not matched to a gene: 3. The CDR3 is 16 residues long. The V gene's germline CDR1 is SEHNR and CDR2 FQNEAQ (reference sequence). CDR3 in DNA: TGTGCCAGCAGATCGGGACAGGGGGCGAACACCGGGGAGCTGTTTTTT. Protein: CASRSGQGANTGELFF.

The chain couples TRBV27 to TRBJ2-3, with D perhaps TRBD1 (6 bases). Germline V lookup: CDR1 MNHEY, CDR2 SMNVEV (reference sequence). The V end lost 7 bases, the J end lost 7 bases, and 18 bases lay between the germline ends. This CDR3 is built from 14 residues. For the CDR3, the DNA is TGTGCCAGCACGGACAGTCTTCCGGGGAATACGCAGTATTTT. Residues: CASTDSLPGNTQYF.

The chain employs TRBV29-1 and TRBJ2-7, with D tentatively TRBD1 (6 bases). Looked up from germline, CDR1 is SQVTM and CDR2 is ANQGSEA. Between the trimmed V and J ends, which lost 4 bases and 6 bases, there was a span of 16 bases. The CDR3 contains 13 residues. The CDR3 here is CSVVPPGVGEQYF. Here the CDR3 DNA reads TGCAGCGTTGTACCCCCAGGGGTCGGCGAGCAGTACTTC.

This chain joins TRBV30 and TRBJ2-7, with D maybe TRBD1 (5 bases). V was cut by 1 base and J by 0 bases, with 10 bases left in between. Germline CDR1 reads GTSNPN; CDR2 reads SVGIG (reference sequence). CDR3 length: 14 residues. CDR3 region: CAWSAPGSSYEQYF. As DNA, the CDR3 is TGTGCCTGGAGTGCCCCAGGGTCCTCCTACGAGCAGTACTTC. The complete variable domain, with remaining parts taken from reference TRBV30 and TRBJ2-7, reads SQTIHQWPATLVQPVGSPLSLECTVEGTSNPNLYWYRQAAGRGLQLLFYSVGIGQISSEVPQNLSASRPQDRQFILSSKKLLLSDSGFYLCAWSAPGSSYEQYFGPGTRLTVT.

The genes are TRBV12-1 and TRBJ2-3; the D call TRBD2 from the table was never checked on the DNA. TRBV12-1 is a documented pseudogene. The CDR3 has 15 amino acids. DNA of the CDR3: TGTGCCGGACGCTCGGGGGGGCTACCTTACGATACGCAGTATTTT. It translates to CAGRSGGLPYDTQYF.

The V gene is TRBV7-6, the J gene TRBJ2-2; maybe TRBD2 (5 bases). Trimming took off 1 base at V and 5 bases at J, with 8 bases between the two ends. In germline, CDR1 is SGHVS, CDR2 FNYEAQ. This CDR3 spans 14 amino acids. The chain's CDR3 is CASSLDPGTGELFF. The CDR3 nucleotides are TGTGCCAGCAGCTTAGATCCGGGGACCGGGGAGCTGTTTTTT.

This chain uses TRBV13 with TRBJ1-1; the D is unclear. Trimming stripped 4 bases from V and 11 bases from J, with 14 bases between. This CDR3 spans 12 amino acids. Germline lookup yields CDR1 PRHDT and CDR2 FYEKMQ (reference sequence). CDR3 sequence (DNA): TGTGCCAGCAGCTCCCGGTTTTTGGGGGCTTTCTTT. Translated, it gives CASSSRFLGAFF.

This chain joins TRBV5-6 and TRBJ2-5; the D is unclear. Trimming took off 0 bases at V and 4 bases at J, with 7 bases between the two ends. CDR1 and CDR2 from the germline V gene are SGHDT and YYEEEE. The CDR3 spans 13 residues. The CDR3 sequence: CASSLGFGETQYF. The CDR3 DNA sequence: TGTGCCAGCAGCTTGGGGTTTGGAGAGACCCAGTACTTC.

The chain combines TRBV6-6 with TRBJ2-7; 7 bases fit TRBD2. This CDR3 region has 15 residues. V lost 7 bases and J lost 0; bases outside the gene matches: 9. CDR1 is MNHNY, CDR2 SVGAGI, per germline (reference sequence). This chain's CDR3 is CASNPTGGSSYEQYF. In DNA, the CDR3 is TGTGCCAGCAATCCGACGGGCGGGAGCTCCTACGAGCAGTACTTC.

CDR3 residues: CASSLHPRDWAYNEQFF. Written as DNA, the CDR3 is TGTGCCAGCAGTTTACATCCCCGGGACTGGGCCTACAATGAGCAGTTCTTC. J is TRBJ2-1 and V is TRBV27; maybe TRBD2 (6 bases). There are 17 residues in the CDR3. V dropped 2 bases and J dropped 2 bases, with 16 bases sitting between them. CDR1 is MNHEY and CDR2 is SMNVEV in the germline V gene (reference sequence).

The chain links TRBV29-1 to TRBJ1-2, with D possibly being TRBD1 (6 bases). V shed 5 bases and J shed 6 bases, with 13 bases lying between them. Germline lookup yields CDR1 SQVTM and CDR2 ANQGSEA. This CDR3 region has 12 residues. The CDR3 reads CSVPWDTDGYTF. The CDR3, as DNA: TGCAGCGTTCCTTGGGACACCGATGGCTACACCTTC.

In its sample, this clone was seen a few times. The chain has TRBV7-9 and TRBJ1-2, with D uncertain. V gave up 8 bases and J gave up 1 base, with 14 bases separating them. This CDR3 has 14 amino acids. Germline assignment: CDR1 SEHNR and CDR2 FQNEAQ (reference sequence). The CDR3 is CASSPPPINYGYTF. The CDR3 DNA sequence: TGTGCCAGCTCCCCTCCGCCAATTAACTATGGCTACACCTTC.

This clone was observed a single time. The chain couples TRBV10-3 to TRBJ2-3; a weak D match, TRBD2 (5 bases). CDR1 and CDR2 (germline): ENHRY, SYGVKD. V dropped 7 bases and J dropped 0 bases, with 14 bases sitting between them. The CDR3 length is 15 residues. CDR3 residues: CAIMEAEPSTDTQYF. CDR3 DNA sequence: TGTGCCATCATGGAAGCGGAGCCTAGCACAGATACGCAGTATTTT.

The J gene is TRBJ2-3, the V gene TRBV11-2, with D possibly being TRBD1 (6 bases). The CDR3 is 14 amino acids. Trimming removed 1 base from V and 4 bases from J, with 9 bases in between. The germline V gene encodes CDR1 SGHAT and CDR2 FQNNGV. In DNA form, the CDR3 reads TGTGCCAGCAGCTTAGGGGGGCCCCCAGATACGCAGTATTTT. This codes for CASSLGGPPDTQYF.

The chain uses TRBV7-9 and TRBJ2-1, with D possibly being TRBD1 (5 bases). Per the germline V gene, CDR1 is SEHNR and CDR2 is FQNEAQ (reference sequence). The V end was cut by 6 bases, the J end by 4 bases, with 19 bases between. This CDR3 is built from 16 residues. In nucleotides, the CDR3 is TGTGCCAGCAGACCGCCGCGCACAGGACCGTACAATGAGCAGTTCTTC. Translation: CASRPPRTGPYNEQFF.

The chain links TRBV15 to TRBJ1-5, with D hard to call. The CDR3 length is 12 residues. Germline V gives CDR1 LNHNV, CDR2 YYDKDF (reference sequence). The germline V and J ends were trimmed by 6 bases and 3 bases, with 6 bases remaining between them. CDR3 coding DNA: TGTGCCACCAGTCAGCTCAATCAGCCCCAGCATTTT. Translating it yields CATSQLNQPQHF.

CDR3 nucleotides: TGTGCCAGCAGCTACTGGGACAGTCAAGAGACCCAGTACTTC. Protein: CASSYWDSQETQYF. The V call is TRBV5-5, the J call TRBJ2-5; 7 nucleotides align to TRBD1. Germline V CDR1 and CDR2: SGHKS, YYEKEE (reference sequence). CDR3 length: 14 residues. V was pared by 3 bases and J by 2 bases, with 4 bases of the junction left unmatched.

In nucleotides, the CDR3 is TGTGCCAGCAGCTCAACAGGGGCCGGGACATATGGAAACACCATATATTTT. Its translation: CASSSTGAGTYGNTIYF. V gene TRBV7-9 combines with J gene TRBJ1-3, with 7 bases that match TRBD1. Trimming took 4 bases from V and 3 from J; bases not matched to a gene: 12. This CDR3 contains 17 residues. The germline gives CDR1 SEHNR, CDR2 FQNEAQ (reference sequence).

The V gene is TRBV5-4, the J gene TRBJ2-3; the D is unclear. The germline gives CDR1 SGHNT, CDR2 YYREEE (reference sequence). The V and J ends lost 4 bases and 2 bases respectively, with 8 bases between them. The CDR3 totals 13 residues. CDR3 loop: CASSKDLTDTQYF. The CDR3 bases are TGTGCCAGCAGCAAGGACCTCACAGATACGCAGTATTTT.

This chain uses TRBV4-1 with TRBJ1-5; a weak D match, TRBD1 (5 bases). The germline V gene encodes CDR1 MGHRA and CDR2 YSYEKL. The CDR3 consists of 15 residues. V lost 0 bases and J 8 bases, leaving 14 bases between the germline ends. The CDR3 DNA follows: TGCGCCAGCAGCCAAGATCCCGGGGGATGGGAGCCCCAGCATTTT. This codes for CASSQDPGGWEPQHF.

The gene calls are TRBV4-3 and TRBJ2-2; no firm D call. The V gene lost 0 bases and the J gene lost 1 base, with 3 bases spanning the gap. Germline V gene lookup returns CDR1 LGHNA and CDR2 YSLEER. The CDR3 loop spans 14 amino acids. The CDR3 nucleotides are TGCGCCAGCAGCCAAGATGGGAACACCGGGGAGCTGTTTTTT. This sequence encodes CASSQDGNTGELFF.